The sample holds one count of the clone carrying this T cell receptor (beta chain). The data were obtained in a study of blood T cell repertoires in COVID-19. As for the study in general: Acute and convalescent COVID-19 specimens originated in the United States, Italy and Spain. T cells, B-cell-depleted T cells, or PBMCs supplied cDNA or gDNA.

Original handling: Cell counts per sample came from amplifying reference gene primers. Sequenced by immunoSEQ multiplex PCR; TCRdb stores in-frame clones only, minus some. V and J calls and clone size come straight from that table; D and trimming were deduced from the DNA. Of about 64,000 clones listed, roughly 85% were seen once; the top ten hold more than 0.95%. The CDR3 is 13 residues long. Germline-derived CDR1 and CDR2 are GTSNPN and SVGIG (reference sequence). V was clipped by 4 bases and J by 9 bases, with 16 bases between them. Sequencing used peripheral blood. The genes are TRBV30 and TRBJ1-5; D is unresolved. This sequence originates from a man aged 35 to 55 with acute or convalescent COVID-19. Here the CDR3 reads CAWKGSQVGPQHF. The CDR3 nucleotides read TGTGCCTGGAAAGGTAGCCAAGTTGGGCCCCAGCATTTT.